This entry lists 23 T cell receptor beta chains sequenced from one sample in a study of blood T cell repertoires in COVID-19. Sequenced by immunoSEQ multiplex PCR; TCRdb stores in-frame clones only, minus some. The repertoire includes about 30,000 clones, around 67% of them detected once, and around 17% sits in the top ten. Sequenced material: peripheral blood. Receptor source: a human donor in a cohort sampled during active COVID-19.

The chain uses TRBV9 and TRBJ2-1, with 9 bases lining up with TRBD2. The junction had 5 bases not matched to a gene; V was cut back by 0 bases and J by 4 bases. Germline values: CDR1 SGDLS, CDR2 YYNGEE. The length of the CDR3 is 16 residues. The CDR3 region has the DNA TGTGCCAGCAGCGTAGTAGGAGCGGGGGGTTACAATGAGCAGTTCTTC. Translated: CASSVVGAGGYNEQFF.

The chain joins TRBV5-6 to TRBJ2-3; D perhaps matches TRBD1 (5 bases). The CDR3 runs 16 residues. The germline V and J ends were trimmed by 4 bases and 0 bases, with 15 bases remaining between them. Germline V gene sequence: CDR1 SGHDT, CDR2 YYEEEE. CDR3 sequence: CASSSPRQFSTDTQYF. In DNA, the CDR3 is TGTGCCAGCAGCAGTCCCAGACAGTTTAGCACAGATACGCAGTATTTT.

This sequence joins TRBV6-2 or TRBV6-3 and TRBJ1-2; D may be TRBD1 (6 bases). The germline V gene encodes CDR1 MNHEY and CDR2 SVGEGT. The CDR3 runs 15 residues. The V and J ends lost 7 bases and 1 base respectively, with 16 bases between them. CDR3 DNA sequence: TGTGCCAGCATCCCCTCGGGACATTTTAACTATGGCTACACCTTC. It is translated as CASIPSGHFNYGYTF.

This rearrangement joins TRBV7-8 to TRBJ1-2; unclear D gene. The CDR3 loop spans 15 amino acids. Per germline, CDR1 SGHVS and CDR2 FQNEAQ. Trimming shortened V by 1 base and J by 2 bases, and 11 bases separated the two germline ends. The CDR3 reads CASSLGSGANYGYTF. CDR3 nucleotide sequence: TGTGCCAGCAGCTTAGGGTCAGGTGCCAACTATGGCTACACCTTC.

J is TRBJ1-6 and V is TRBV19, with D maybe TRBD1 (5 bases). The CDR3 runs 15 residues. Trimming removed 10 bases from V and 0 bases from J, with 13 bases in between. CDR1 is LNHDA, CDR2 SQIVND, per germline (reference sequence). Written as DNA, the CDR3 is TGTGCCACACGGGGGGGATTCTCCTATAATTCACCCCTCCACTTT. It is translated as CATRGGFSYNSPLHF.

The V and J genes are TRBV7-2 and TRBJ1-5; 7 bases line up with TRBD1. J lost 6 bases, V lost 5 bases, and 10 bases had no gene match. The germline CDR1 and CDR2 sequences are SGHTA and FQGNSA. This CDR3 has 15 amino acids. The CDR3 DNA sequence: TGTGCCAGCAGCCCAGGGACAGTTACCGGTCAGCCCCAGCATTTT. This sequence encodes CASSPGTVTGQPQHF.

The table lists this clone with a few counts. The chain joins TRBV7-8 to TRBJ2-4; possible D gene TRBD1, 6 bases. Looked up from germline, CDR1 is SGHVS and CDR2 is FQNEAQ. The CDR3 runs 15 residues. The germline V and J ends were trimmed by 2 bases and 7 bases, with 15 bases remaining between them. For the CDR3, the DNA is TGTGCCAGCAGCTTAAGTCAGGGACATGGTAACATTCAGTACTTC. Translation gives CASSLSQGHGNIQYF.

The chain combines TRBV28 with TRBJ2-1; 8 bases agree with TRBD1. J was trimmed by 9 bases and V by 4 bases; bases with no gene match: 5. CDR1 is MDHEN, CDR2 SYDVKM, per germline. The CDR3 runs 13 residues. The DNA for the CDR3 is TGTGCCAGCAGTTCCGGACAGGGAGGTGAGCAGTTCTTC. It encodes CASSSGQGGEQFF.

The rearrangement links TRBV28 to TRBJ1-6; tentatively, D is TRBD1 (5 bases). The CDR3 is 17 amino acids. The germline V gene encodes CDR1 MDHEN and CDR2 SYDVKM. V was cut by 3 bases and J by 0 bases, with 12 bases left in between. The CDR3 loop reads CASSLVVGDSYNSPLHF. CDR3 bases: TGTGCCAGCAGTTTGGTGGTAGGGGACTCCTATAATTCACCCCTCCACTTT.

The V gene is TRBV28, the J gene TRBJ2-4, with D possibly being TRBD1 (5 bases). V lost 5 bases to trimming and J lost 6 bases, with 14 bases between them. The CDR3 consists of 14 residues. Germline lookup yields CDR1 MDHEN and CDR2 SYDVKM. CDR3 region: CASSLQGIGNIQYF. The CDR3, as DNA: TGTGCCAGCAGTCTCCAGGGTATAGGAAACATTCAGTACTTC.

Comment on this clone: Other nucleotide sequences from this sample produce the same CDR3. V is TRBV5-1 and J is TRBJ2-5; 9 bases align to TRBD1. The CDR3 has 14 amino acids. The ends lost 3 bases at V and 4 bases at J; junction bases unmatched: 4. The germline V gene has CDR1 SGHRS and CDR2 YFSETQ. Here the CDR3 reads CASSWGTGRETQYF. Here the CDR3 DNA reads TGCGCCAGCAGCTGGGGGACAGGGAGAGAGACCCAGTACTTC.

The CDR3 spells CASSWDREHSPLHF. In nucleotides, the CDR3 is TGTGCCAGCAGCTGGGACAGGGAGCACTCACCCCTCCACTTT. This chain uses TRBV5-4 with TRBJ1-6; 9 nucleotides match TRBD1. V lost 3 bases and J lost 10; bases outside the gene matches: 5. The CDR3 length is 14 residues. Per the germline V gene, CDR1 is SGHNT and CDR2 is YYREEE (reference sequence).

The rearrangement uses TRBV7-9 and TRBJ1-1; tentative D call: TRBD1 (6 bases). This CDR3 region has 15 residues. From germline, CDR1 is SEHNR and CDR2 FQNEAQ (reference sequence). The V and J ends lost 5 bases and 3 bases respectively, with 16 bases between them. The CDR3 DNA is TGTGCCAGCAGCGAAACAGGGAGAGGGTACACTGAAGCTTTCTTT. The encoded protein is CASSETGRGYTEAFF.

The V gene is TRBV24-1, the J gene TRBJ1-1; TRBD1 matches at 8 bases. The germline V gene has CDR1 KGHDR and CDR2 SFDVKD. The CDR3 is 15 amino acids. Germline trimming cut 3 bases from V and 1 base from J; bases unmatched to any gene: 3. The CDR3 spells CATSDTGTGNTEAFF. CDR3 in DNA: TGTGCCACCAGTGATACCGGGACAGGGAACACTGAAGCTTTCTTT.

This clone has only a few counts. The DNA of the CDR3 is TGTGCCTGGAGTGTAGACAGCTTATATGGCTACACCTTC. Amino acid sequence: CAWSVDSLYGYTF. The V gene is TRBV30, the J gene TRBJ1-2; tentative D call: TRBD1 (5 bases). Per germline, CDR1 GTSNPN and CDR2 SVGIG (reference sequence). This CDR3 is 13 amino acids long. V dropped 0 bases and J dropped 5 bases, with 10 bases sitting between them. Based on the CDR3 plus reference TRBV30 and TRBJ1-2, the full variable domain is SQTIHQWPATLVQPVGSPLSLECTVEGTSNPNLYWYRQAAGRGLQLLFYSVGIGQISSEVPQNLSASRPQDRQFILSSKKLLLSDSGFYLCAWSVDSLYGYTFGSGTRLTVV.

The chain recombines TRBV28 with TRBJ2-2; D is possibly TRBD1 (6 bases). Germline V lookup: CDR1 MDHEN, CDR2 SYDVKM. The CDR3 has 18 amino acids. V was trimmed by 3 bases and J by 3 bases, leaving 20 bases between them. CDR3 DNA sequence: TGTGCCAGCAGTTTGTTTCCCTACAGGGCCATATACACCGGGGAGCTGTTTTTT. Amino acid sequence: CASSLFPYRAIYTGELFF.

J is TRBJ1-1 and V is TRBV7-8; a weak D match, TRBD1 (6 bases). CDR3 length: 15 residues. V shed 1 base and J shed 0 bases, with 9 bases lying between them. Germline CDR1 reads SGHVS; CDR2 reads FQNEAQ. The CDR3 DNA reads TGTGCCAGCAGCTTAGGGACAGTCGTGAACACTGAAGCTTTCTTT. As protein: CASSLGTVVNTEAFF.

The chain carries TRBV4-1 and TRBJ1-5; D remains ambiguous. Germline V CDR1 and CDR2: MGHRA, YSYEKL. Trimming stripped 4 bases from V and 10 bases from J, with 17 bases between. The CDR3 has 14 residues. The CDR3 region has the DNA TGCGCCAGCAGCCCAATAGAATTTCCGAGCCCCCAGCATTTT. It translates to CASSPIEFPSPQHF.

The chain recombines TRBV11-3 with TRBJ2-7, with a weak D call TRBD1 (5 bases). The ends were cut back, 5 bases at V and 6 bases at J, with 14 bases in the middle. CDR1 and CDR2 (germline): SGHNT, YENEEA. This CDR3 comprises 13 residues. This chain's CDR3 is CASSQNRGGEQYF. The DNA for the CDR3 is TGTGCCAGCAGCCAGAATAGGGGTGGCGAGCAGTACTTC.

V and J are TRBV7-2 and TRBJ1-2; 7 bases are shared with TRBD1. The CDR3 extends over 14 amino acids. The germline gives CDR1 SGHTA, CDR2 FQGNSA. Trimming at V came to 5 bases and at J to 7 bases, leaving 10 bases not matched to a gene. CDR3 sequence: CASSPNAQGFGYTF. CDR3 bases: TGTGCCAGCAGCCCGAATGCACAGGGGTTTGGCTACACCTTC.

The CDR3 region has the DNA TGTGCCAGCAGTTACGGAGGGGACGCTGAAGCTTTCTTT. Its translation is CASSYGGDAEAFF. The J gene is TRBJ1-1, the V gene TRBV6-5, with D perhaps matching TRBD1 (5 bases). Trimming shortened V by 2 bases and J by 6 bases, and 10 bases separated the two germline ends. Germline V gene sequence: CDR1 MNHEY, CDR2 SVGAGI. The CDR3 is made up of 13 amino acids.

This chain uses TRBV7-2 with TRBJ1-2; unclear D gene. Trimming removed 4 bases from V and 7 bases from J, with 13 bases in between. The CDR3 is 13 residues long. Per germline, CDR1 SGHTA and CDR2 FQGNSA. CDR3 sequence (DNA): TGTGCCAGCAGCTCAGGTCGCGGGATTGGCTACACCTTC. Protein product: CASSSGRGIGYTF. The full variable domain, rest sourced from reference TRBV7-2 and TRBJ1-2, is GAGVSQSPSNKVTEKGKDVELRCDPISGHTALYWYRQSLGQGLEFLIYFQGNSAPDKSGLPSDRFSAERTGGSVSTLTIQRTQQEDSAVYLCASSSGRGIGYTFGSGTRLTVV.

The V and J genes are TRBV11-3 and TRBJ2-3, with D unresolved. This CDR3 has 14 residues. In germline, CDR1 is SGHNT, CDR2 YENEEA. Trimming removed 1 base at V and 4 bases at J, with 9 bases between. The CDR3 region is CASSLGYSADTQYF. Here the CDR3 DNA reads TGTGCCAGCAGCTTAGGGTACAGTGCAGATACGCAGTATTTT.